This T cell receptor (beta chain) was sequenced for a study of OX40 agonist ivuxolimab in advanced cancers. Sequenced by immunoSEQ multiplex PCR; TCRdb stores in-frame clones only, minus some. The profile shows 6,000 to 9,000 clones, approximately 83% of them singletons. The clonotype comes from an adult with an advanced solid tumor such as melanoma, head and neck, liver or kidney cancer. The sequenced sample was CD4+ or CD8+ T cells sorted from blood, obtained in a trial of the OX40 agonist ivuxolimab.

The CDR3 reads CASSHGGLEQYF. The CDR3 bases are TGTGCCAGCAGCCATGGGGGACTCGAGCAGTACTTC. This rearrangement joins TRBV7-9 to TRBJ2-7, with a possible D match to TRBD2 (6 bases). Germline CDR1 and CDR2: SEHNR and FQNEAQ (reference sequence). V lost 5 bases to trimming and J lost 6 bases, with 11 bases between them. The CDR3 sequence is 12 residues long.